These 20 T cell receptor beta chains were all obtained from the same sample, sequenced in a study of cytomegalovirus exposure and HLA in healthy donors (dated by TCRdb to about 2017). Library construction relied on the immunoSEQ multiplex PCR assay. For the multiplex PCR, a mixture combining 60 forward primers for TCR Vbeta segments and 13 reverse primers for TCR Jbeta segments was used. Entries here come from immuneACCESS through TCRdb and include only in-frame sequences with V and J called. Some clones fail to appear in such tables; in the studies checked, an unresolved V gene covers under half of the shortfall, and the cause of the remainder is unknown. This sample holds about 95,000 clones; approximately 81% were observed only once. The ten most abundant clones make up about 4% of the sample. Source material: PBMCs. These receptors were obtained from a woman in her thirties or forties in good health and CMV-seropositive.

This clone has more than one count but fewer than ten. The CDR3 here is CASSLALTGGREKLFF. DNA of the CDR3: TGCGCCAGCAGCTTGGCCCTGACAGGGGGCAGAGAAAAACTGTTTTTT. The gene calls are TRBV5-1 and TRBJ1-4, with 10 bases fitting TRBD1. The germline V gene encodes CDR1 SGHRS and CDR2 YFSETQ. The CDR3 covers 16 residues. Trimming at V came to 0 bases and at J to 8 bases, leaving 7 bases not matched to a gene.

The chain carries TRBV2 and TRBJ2-1; possible D gene TRBD1, 7 bases. Trimming removed 6 bases at V and 2 bases at J, with 14 bases between. CDR3 size: 15 residues. CDR1 and CDR2 (germline): SNHLY, FYNNEI. CDR3 in amino acids: CASSEQGEAYNEQFF. The CDR3 DNA follows: TGTGCCAGCAGCGAGCAGGGGGAGGCCTACAATGAGCAGTTCTTC.

The chain employs TRBV4-2 and TRBJ2-3; 9 bases align to TRBD1. The CDR3 is 16 residues long. Germline CDR1 is LGHNA and CDR2 is YNFKEQ. V dropped 2 bases and J dropped 1; count of bases not matched to a gene: 4. For the CDR3, the DNA is TGTGCCAGCAGCCAATTTACAGGGGGCGGCACAGATACGCAGTATTTT. It translates to CASSQFTGGGTDTQYF.

This sequence joins TRBV2 and TRBJ2-5, with 8 nucleotides matching TRBD1. Germline V gives CDR1 SNHLY, CDR2 FYNNEI. V lost 7 bases and J lost 3; bases outside the gene matches: 7. The CDR3 totals 14 residues. The CDR3, as DNA: TGTGCCAGCAACCGACAGGGGTCAAAAGAGACCCAGTACTTC. Encoded protein: CASNRQGSKETQYF.

The rearrangement uses TRBV27 and TRBJ1-2, with D tentatively TRBD1 (6 bases). CDR1 is MNHEY and CDR2 is SMNVEV in the germline V gene (reference sequence). The CDR3 loop spans 14 amino acids. V shed 4 bases and J shed 4 bases, with 13 bases lying between them. The CDR3: CASSWLGGSYGYTF. In DNA, the CDR3 is TGTGCCAGCAGTTGGTTAGGGGGATCCTATGGCTACACCTTC.

The chain has TRBV5-6 and TRBJ1-6; 8 bases align to TRBD1. The V gene's germline CDR1 is SGHDT and CDR2 YYEEEE. There are 18 residues in the CDR3. Losses at the gene ends were 2 bases for V and 0 bases for J; bases not matched to a gene: 7. CDR3 in DNA: TGTGCCAGCAGCTTAGACAGGGGAAAGGGCTCCTATAATTCACCCCTCCACTTT. It is translated as CASSLDRGKGSYNSPLHF.

Of note for this clone: A junction end diverges from the germline sequence, so it may reflect a read error. Other DNA sequences in the same sample also yield this CDR3. The rearrangement joins TRBV15 to TRBJ2-5; D gene uncertain. This CDR3 spans 12 amino acids. Germline CDR1 and CDR2: LNHNV and YYDKDF (reference sequence). In nucleotides, the CDR3 is TGCGCCACCAGCAGAGATAGAGAGACCCAGTACTTC. Encoded protein: CATSRDRETQYF. Combining the CDR3 with reference TRBV15 and TRBJ2-5 gives the whole variable domain DAMVIQNPRYQVTQFGKPVTLSCSQTLNHNVMYWYQQKSSQAPKLLFHYYDKDFNNEADTPDNFQSRRPNTSFCFLDIRSPGLGDTAMYLCATSRDRETQYFGPGTRLLVL.

The chain is built from TRBV27 and TRBJ1-2, with D possibly being TRBD1 (5 bases). V was pared by 7 bases and J by 7 bases, with 13 bases between. This CDR3 region has 12 residues. CDR1 and CDR2 (germline): MNHEY, SMNVEV (reference sequence). The CDR3 DNA reads as TGTGCCAGCAAACCAGGGTACGGTGGCTACACCTTC. Translating it yields CASKPGYGGYTF.

This chain joins TRBV5-1 and TRBJ2-5; 16 nucleotides agree with TRBD2. The V segment lost 1 base and the J segment 4 bases; nucleotides outside the gene matches: 7. This CDR3 spans 18 amino acids. CDR1 is SGHRS and CDR2 is YFSETQ in the germline V gene. CDR3 DNA sequence: TGCGCCAGCAGCTTGTTGGGACTAGCGGGAGGGCCAGGAGAGACCCAGTACTTC. Translation: CASSLLGLAGGPGETQYF.

This clone occurred a few times. The CDR3 loop is CASSPDSLANTGELFF. The CDR3 DNA reads as TGCGCCAGCAGCCCCGACAGTCTCGCGAACACCGGGGAGCTGTTTTTT. This sequence joins TRBV5-1 and TRBJ2-2, with a weak D call TRBD1 (5 bases). CDR3 length: 16 residues. Germline-derived CDR1 and CDR2 are SGHRS and YFSETQ. V was shortened by 4 bases and J by 0 bases, with 13 bases between the two germline ends.

The DNA for the CDR3 is TGTGCCTGGAGTAGGGACAGGGGGCTTCAGCCCCAGCATTTT. This translates into CAWSRDRGLQPQHF. The genes are TRBV30 and TRBJ1-5, with 12 bases aligning to TRBD1. This CDR3 has 14 amino acids. The ends lost 2 bases at V and 6 bases at J; junction bases unmatched: 2. The germline V gene encodes CDR1 GTSNPN and CDR2 SVGIG (reference sequence).

In this sample, this clone turned up a few times. The V call is TRBV7-6, the J call TRBJ2-1, with D possibly TRBD1 on 5 matching bases. The CDR3 spans 13 residues. Germline loops: CDR1 SGHVS, CDR2 FNYEAQ. Trimming stripped 5 bases from V and 4 bases from J, with 9 bases between. The CDR3 protein is CASSQQDYNEQFF. The DNA for the CDR3 is TGTGCCAGCAGCCAACAGGATTACAATGAGCAGTTCTTC.

This clone turned up a few times. The chain couples TRBV7-3 to TRBJ2-7; maybe TRBD1 (5 bases). The ends were cut back, 3 bases at V and 1 base at J, with 7 bases in the middle. The germline gives CDR1 SGHTA, CDR2 FQGTGA. This CDR3 has 13 amino acids. Here the CDR3 DNA reads TGTGCCAGCAGCTTCGACAGTTCCTACGAGCAGTACTTC. Its protein product is CASSFDSSYEQYF.

The chain links TRBV6-1 to TRBJ2-5; 7 positions match TRBD1. The J call may be faulty, since TRBJ2-7 better matches the DNA end. Germline V CDR1 and CDR2: MNHNS, SASEGT. The CDR3 loop spans 14 amino acids. DNA of the CDR3: TGTGCCAGCACCCAAAGGGGGCCCCCCGACGAGCAGTACTTC. It specifies CASTQRGPPDEQYF.

This clone was counted a few times. The genes are TRBV6-6 and TRBJ1-2; TRBD1 matches 8 bases. V was clipped by 7 bases and J by 4 bases; unmatched bases: 8. The CDR3 covers 14 residues. The germline gives CDR1 MNHNY, CDR2 SVGAGI (reference sequence). This CDR3 is CASMRGQGGYGYTF. Here the CDR3 DNA reads TGTGCCAGCATGAGAGGACAGGGCGGCTATGGCTACACCTTC.

This clone was detected only a few times. The chain's CDR3 is CASSSGQPRAFF. The DNA for the CDR3 is TGTGCCAGCAGTTCGGGACAGCCCCGCGCTTTCTTT. This chain uses TRBV28 with TRBJ1-1; 7 bases map to TRBD1. CDR3 length: 12 residues. Per the germline V gene, CDR1 is MDHEN and CDR2 is SYDVKM. The J segment lost 11 bases and the V segment lost 4 bases, leaving 7 bases of the junction unmatched.

The DNA for the CDR3 is TGTGCCAGCAGTAGGGCGGGCGTAGGCATCTACGAGCAGTACTTC. As protein: CASSRAGVGIYEQYF. V and J are TRBV27 and TRBJ2-7; perhaps TRBD2 as D (5 bases). The CDR3 loop spans 15 amino acids. Trimming took 5 bases from V and 3 from J, leaving 17 bases between them. The germline CDR1 and CDR2 sequences are MNHEY and SMNVEV (reference sequence).

The gene calls are TRBV14 and TRBJ2-1; perhaps TRBD1 as D (5 bases). This CDR3 region has 12 residues. V lost 0 bases and J lost 13, with 10 bases in between. The V gene's germline CDR1 is SGHDN and CDR2 FVKESK. CDR3 sequence (DNA): TGTGCCAGCAGCCAAGATAACCAGGGCCAGTTCTTC. Translation gives CASSQDNQGQFF.

This chain uses TRBV2 with TRBJ1-5; tentatively, D is TRBD1 (5 bases). The CDR3 extends over 17 amino acids. Trimming pared 6 bases from V and 0 bases from J, leaving 18 bases between. CDR1 and CDR2 (germline): SNHLY, FYNNEI. CDR3 region: CASSRYRTEYSNQPQHF. The CDR3 DNA reads TGTGCCAGCAGCCGATACAGGACGGAATATAGCAATCAGCCCCAGCATTTT. The full variable domain, rest sourced from reference TRBV2 and TRBJ1-5, is EPEVTQTPSHQVTQMGQEVILRCVPISNHLYFYWYRQILGQKVEFLVSFYNNEISEKSEIFDDQFSVERPDGSNFTLKIRSTKLEDSAMYFCASSRYRTEYSNQPQHFGDGTRLSIL.

The genes are TRBV4-1 and TRBJ2-1, with 10 bases lining up with TRBD2. The CDR3 is 17 residues long. Trimming took 1 base from V and 8 from J; bases not matched to a gene: 11. Germline loops: CDR1 MGHRA, CDR2 YSYEKL. DNA of the CDR3: TGCGCCAGCAGCCAAGGAATTCTAGCGGGAGTTGTCGATGAGCAGTTCTTC. The encoded protein is CASSQGILAGVVDEQFF.